Sequencing of this T cell receptor beta chain was carried out in a study of T cell repertoires in cytomegalovirus infection. Using its own MiXCR run on the reads, TCRdb lists one record per CDR3 protein. Of about 20,000 distinct CDR3 sequences in the sample, around 43% were seen once. Concerning this clonotype itself: Its cognate antigen is unknown.

This CDR3 contains 15 residues. V gave up 6 bases and J gave up 2 bases; unmatched junction bases: 9. Per the germline V gene, CDR1 is SNHLY and CDR2 is FYNNEI. Sequenced here: CD8+ T cells from cultured PBMCs, sampled from culture after CMV antigen stimulation. The origin of this receptor is a human donor in good health (CMV status not recorded). Some clones in this sample may be carry-over from other donors' samples. The chain links TRBV2 to TRBJ2-7; TRBD1 matches at 8 bases. The DNA of the CDR3 is TGTGCCAGCAGCCCTTCAGGGGGCGCAACCTACGAGCAGTACTTC. Translated, it gives CASSPSGGATYEQYF.